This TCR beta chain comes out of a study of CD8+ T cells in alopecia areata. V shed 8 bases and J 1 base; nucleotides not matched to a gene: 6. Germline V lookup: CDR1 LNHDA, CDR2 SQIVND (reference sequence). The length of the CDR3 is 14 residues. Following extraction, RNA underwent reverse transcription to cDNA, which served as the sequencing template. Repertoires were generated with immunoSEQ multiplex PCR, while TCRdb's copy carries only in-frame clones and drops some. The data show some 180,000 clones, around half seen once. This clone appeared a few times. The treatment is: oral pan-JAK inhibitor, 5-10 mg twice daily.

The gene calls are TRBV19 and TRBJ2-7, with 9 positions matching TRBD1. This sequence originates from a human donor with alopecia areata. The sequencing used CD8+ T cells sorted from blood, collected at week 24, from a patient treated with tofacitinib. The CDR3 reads CASATGQGSYEQYF. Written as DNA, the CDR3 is TGTGCCAGTGCCACGGGACAGGGATCCTACGAGCAGTACTTC.